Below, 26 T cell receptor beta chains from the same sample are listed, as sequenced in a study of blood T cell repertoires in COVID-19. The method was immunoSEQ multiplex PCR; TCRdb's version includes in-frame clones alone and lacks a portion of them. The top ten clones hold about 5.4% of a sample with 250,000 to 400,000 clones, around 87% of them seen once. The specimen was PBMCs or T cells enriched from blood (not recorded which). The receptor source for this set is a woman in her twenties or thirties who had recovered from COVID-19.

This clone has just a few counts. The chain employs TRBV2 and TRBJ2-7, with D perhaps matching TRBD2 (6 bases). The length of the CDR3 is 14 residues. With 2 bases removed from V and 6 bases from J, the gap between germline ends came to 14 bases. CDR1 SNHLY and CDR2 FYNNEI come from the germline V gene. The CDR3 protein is CASSEWGETGEQYF. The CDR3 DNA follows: TGTGCCAGCAGTGAATGGGGGGAAACAGGCGAGCAGTACTTC.

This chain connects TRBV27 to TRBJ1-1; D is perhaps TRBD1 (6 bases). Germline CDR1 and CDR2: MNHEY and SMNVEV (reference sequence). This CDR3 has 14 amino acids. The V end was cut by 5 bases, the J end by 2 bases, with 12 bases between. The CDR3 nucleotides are TGTGCCAGCAGTCTCTTACAGGGTAACACTGAAGCTTTCTTT. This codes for CASSLLQGNTEAFF.

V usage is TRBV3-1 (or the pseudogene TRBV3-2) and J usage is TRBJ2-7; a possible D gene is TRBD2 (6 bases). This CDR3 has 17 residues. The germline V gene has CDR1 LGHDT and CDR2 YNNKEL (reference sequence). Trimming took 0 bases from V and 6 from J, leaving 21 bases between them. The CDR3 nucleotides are TGTGCCAGCAGCCAAGAGAAGAAGTTGGAGGGGCAAGTCGAGCAGTACTTC. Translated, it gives CASSQEKKLEGQVEQYF.

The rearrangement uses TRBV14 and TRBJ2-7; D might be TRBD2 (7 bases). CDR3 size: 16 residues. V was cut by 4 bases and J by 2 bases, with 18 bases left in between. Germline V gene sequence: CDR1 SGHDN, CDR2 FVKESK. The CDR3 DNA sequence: TGTGCCAGCAGCCCCCTGGACGGGGGGCAGACCTACGAGCAGTACTTC. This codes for CASSPLDGGQTYEQYF.

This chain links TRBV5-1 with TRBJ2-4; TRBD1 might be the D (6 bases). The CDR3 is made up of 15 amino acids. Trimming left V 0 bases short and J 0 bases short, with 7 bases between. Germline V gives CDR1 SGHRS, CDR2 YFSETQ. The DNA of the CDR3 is TGCGCCAGCAGCTTGGAGACAGGAGCCAAAAACATTCAGTACTTC. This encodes CASSLETGAKNIQYF.

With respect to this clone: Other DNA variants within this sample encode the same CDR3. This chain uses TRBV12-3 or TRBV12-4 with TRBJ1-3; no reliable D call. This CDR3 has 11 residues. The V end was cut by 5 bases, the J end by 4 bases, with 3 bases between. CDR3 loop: CASSEGNTIYF. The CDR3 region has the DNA TGTGCCAGCAGTGAGGGAAACACCATATATTTT.

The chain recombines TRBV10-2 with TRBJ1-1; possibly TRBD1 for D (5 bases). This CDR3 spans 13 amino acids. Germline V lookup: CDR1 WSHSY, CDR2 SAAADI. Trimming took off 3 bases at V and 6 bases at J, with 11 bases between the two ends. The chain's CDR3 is CASSDWGDSEAFF. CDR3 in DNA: TGCGCCAGCAGTGATTGGGGGGACTCTGAAGCTTTCTTT.

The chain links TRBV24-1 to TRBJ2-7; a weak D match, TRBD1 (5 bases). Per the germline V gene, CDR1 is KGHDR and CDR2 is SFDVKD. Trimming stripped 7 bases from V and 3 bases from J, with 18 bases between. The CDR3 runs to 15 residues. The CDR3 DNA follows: TGTGCCACCAGCGCCGACAGCGTTTCCTTCTACGAGCAGTACTTC. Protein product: CATSADSVSFYEQYF.

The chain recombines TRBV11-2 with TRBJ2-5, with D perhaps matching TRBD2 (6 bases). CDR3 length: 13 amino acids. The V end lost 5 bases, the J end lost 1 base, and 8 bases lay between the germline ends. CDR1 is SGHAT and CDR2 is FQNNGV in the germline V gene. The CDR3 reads CASSRGFQETQYF. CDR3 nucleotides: TGTGCCAGCAGCCGGGGGTTCCAAGAGACCCAGTACTTC.

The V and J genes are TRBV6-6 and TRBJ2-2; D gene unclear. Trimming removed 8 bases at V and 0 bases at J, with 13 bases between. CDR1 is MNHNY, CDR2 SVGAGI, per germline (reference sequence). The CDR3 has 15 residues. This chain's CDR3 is CASSLNSANTGELFF. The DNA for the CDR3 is TGTGCCAGCTCCCTCAACTCCGCGAACACCGGGGAGCTGTTTTTT.

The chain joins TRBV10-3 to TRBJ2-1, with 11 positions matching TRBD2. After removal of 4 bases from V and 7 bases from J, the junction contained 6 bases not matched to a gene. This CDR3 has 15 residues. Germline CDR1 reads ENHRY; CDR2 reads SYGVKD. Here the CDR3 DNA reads TGTGCCATCAGTGCGCACACTAGCGGGGGTAATGAGCAGTTCTTC. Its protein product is CAISAHTSGGNEQFF.

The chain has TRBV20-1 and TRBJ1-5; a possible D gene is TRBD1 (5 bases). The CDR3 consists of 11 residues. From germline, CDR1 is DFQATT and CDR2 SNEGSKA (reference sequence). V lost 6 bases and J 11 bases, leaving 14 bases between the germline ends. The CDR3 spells CSAWGGLTQHF. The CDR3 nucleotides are TGCAGTGCGTGGGGGGGGTTGACCCAGCATTTT.

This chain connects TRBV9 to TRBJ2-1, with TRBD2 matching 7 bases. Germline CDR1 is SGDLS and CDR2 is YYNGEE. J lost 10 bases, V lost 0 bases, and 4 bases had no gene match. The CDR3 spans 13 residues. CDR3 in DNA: TGTGCCAGCAGCGTAGATTGGCGGGGGGAGCAGTTCTTC. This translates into CASSVDWRGEQFF.

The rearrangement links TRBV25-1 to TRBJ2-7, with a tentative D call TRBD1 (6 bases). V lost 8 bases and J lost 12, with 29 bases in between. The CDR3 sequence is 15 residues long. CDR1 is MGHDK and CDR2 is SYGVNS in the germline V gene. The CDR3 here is CASGWGQPPYYGAYF. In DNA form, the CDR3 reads TGTGCCAGCGGCTGGGGGCAGCCACCCTACTACGGAGCGTACTTC.

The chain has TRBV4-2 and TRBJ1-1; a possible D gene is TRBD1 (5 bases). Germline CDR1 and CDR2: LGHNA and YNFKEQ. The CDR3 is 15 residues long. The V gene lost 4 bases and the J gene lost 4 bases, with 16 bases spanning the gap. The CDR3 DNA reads TGTGCCAGCAGCCCCCCCGGGGGGAAATTCACTGAAGCTTTCTTT. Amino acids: CASSPPGGKFTEAFF.

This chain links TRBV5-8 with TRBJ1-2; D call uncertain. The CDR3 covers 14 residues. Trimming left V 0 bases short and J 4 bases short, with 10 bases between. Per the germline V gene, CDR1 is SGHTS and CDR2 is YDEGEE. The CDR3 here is CASSLGFLGYGYTF. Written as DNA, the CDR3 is TGTGCCAGCAGCTTGGGGTTCCTCGGCTATGGCTACACCTTC.

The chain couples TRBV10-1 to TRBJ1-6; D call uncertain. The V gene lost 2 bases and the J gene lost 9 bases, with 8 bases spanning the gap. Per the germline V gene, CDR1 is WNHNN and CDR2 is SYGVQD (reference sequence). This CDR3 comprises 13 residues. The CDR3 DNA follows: TGCGCCAGCAGTGAGGTCGCGCTTTCACCCCTCCACTTT. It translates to CASSEVALSPLHF.

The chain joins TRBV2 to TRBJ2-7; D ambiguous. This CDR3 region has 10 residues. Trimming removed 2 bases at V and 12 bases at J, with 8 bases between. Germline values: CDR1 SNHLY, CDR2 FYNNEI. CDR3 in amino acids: CASSEYSPYF. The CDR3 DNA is TGTGCCAGCAGTGAATATAGTCCGTACTTC.

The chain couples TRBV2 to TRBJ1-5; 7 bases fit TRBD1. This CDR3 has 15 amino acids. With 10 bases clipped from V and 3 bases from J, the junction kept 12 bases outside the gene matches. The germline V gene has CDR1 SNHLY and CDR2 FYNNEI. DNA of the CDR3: TGTGCCACCACGCTCGAGACAGGGTACAATCAGCCCCAGCATTTT. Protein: CATTLETGYNQPQHF.

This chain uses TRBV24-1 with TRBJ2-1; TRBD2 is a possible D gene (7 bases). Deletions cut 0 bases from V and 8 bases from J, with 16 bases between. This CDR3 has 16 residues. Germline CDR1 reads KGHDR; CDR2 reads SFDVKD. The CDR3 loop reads CATSDLTRGARHEQFF. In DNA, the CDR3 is TGTGCCACCAGTGATTTGACTCGGGGGGCTCGCCATGAGCAGTTCTTC.

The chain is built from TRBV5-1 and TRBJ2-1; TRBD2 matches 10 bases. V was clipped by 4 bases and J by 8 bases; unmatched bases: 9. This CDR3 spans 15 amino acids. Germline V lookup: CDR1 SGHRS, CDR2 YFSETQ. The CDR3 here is CASSRLASGGDEQFF. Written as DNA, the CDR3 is TGCGCCAGCAGCCGGTTGGCTAGCGGGGGTGATGAGCAGTTCTTC.

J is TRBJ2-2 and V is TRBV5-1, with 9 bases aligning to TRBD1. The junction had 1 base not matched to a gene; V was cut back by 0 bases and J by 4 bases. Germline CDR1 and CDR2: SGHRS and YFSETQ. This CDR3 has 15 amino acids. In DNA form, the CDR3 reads TGCGCCAGCAGCTTGGTGACAGGGGGCACCGGGGAGCTGTTTTTT. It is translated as CASSLVTGGTGELFF. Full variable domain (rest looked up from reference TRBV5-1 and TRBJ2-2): KAGVTQTPRYLIKTRGQQVTLSCSPISGHRSVSWYQQTPGQGLQFLFEYFSETQRNKGNFPGRFSGRQFSNSRSEMNVSTLELGDSALYLCASSLVTGGTGELFFGEGSRLTVL.

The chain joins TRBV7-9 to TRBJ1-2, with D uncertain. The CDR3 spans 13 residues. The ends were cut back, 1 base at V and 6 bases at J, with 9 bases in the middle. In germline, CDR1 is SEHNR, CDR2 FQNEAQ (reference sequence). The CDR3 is CASSLVEADGYTF. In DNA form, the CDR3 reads TGTGCCAGCAGCTTAGTCGAGGCTGATGGCTACACCTTC. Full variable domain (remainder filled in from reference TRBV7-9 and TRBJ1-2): DTGVSQNPRHKITKRGQNVTFRCDPISEHNRLYWYRQTLGQGPEFLTYFQNEAQLEKSRLLSDRFSAERPKGSFSTLEIQRTEQGDSAMYLCASSLVEADGYTFGSGTRLTVV.

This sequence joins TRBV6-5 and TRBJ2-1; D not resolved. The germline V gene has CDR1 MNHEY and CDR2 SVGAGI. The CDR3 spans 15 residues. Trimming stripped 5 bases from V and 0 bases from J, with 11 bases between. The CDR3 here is CASSPERSSYNEQFF. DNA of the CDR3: TGTGCCAGCAGTCCCGAAAGGAGCTCCTACAATGAGCAGTTCTTC.

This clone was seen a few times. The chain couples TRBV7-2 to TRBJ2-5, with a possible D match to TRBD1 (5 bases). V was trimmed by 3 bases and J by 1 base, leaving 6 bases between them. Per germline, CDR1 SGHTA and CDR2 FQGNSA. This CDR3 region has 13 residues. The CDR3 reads CASSLTAQETQYF. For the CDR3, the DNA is TGTGCCAGCAGCTTGACAGCCCAAGAGACCCAGTACTTC.

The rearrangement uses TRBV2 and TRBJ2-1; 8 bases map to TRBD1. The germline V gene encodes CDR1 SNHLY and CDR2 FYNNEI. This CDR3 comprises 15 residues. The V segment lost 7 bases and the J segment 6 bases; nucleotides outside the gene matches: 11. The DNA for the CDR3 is TGTGCCAGCAATCCCGGGACAGGTGGTTTCAATGAGCAGTTCTTC. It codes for CASNPGTGGFNEQFF.